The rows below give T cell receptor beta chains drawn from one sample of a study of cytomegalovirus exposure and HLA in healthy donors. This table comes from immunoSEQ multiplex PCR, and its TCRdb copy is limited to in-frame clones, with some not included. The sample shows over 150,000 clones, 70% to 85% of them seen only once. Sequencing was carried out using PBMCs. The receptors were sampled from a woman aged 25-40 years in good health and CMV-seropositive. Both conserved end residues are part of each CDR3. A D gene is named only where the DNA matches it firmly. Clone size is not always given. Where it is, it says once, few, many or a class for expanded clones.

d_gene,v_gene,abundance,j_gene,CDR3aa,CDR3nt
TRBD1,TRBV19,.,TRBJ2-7,CASRGTGDEQYF,TGTGCCAGTAGAGGGACAGGGGACGAGCAGTACTTC
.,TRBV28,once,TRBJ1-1,CASLQVVNTEAFF,TGTGCCAGCCTACAGGTAGTGAACACTGAAGCTTTCTTT
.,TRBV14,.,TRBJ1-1,CASRNSGARTEAFF,TGTGCCAGCAGGAATTCAGGGGCGCGGACTGAAGCTTTCTTT
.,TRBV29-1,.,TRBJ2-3,CSVEEASVNTDTQYF,TGCAGCGTTGAAGAGGCTAGCGTAAACACAGATACGCAGTATTTT
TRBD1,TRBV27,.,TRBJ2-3,CASSLSRRGQTDTQYF,TGTGCCAGCAGTTTATCGCGCAGGGGGCAGACAGATACGCAGTATTTT
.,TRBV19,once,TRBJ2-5,CASTTTGRETQYF,TGTGCCAGTACCACGACAGGCCGAGAGACCCAGTACTTC
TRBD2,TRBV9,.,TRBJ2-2,CASSVVLAGGTGELFF,TGTGCCAGCAGCGTAGTACTAGCGGGAGGTACCGGGGAGCTGTTTTTT
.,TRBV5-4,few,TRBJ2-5,CASSPEREKETQYF,TGTGCCAGCAGCCCAGAAAGGGAGAAAGAGACCCAGTACTTC
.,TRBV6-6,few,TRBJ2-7,CASNWTPSYEQYF,TGTGCCAGCAACTGGACACCCTCCTACGAGCAGTACTTC
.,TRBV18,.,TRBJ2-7,CASSPDREQYF,TGTGCCAGCTCACCAGACAGGGAGCAGTACTTC
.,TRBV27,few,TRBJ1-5,CASSLGSGGAGQPQHF,TGTGCCAGCAGTTTAGGGTCGGGGGGCGCGGGTCAGCCCCAGCATTTT
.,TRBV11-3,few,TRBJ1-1,CASSRTVTDTEAFF,TGTGCCAGCAGCCGAACAGTAACGGACACTGAAGCTTTCTTT
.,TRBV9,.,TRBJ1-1,CASSVQGRDTEAFF,TGTGCCAGCAGCGTTCAGGGCCGGGACACTGAAGCTTTCTTT
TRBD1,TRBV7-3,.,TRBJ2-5,CASSLGRTGGQETQYF,TGTGCCAGCAGCTTAGGCAGGACAGGGGGCCAAGAGACCCAGTACTTC
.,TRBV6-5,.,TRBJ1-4,CASTLGEGLNEKLFF,TGTGCCAGCACCCTAGGGGAGGGACTTAATGAAAAACTGTTTTTT
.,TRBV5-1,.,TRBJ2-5,CASSLGPEGTQYF,TGCGCCAGCAGCTTGGGGCCCGAGGGGACCCAGTACTTC
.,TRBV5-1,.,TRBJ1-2,CASSLEGPGDYGYTF,TGCGCCAGCAGCTTGGAGGGTCCGGGGGACTATGGCTACACCTTC
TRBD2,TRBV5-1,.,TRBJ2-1,CASSFTGLAGTLNEQFF,TGCGCCAGCAGCTTTACCGGACTAGCGGGAACCCTCAATGAGCAGTTCTTC
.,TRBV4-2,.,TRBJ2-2,CASSHTSSPGELFF,TGTGCCAGCAGCCATACGAGTAGCCCCGGGGAGCTGTTTTTT
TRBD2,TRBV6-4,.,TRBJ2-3,CASRDGLADTDTQYF,TGTGCCAGCAGAGATGGACTAGCGGACACAGATACGCAGTATTTT
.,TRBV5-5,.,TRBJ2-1,CASSLELAEHNEQFF,TGTGCCAGCAGCTTGGAACTAGCAGAACACAATGAGCAGTTCTTC
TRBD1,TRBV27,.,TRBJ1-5,CASSPQTGGGNQPQHF,TGTGCCAGCAGCCCACAGACAGGGGGGGGCAATCAGCCCCAGCATTTT
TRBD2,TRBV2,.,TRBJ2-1,CASRTSSSSDEQFF,TGTGCCAGCAGGACTAGCTCCTCCTCCGATGAGCAGTTCTTC
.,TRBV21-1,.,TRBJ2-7,CASSKVLTGCFYEQYF,TGTGCCAGCAGCAAAGTCCTCACAGGATGTTTCTACGAGCAGTACTTC
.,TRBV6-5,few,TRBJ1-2,CASSYSKGGQDGYTF,TGTGCCAGCAGTTACTCGAAAGGAGGGCAGGATGGCTACACCTTC
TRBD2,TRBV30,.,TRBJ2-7,CAWSAQRTSGTFYEQYF,TGTGCCTGGAGTGCCCAGAGGACTAGCGGAACCTTCTACGAGCAGTACTTC
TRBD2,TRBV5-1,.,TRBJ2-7,CASSTGTSGWRAYEQYF,TGCGCCAGCAGCACCGGGACTAGCGGCTGGCGGGCCTACGAGCAGTACTTC
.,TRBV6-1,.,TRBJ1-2,CASSPRTSYGYTF,TGTGCCAGCAGTCCTCGGACAAGCTATGGCTACACCTTC
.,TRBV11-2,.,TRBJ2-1,CASSFQVALNEQFF,TGTGCCAGCAGCTTTCAGGTAGCGTTGAATGAGCAGTTCTTC
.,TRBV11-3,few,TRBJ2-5,CASSLLRGETQYF,TGTGCCAGCAGCCTACTAAGGGGAGAGACCCAGTACTTC
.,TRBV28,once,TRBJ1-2,CASSPPDRNYGYTF,TGTGCCAGCAGTCCACCCGACAGAAACTATGGCTACACCTTC
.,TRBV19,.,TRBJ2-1,CASNPGAPYNEQFF,TGTGCCAGTAACCCGGGAGCACCCTACAATGAGCAGTTCTTC
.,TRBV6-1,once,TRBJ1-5,CASSEWGGNQPQHF,TGTGCCAGCAGTGAATGGGGGGGTAATCAGCCCCAGCATTTT
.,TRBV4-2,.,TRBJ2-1,CASSPVEGYNEQFF,TGTGCCAGCAGCCCCGTGGAGGGGTACAATGAGCAGTTCTTC
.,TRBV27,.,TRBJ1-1,CASSSQGSTEAFF,TGTGCCAGCAGTTCACAGGGATCCACTGAAGCTTTCTTT
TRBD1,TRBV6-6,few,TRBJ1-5,CASSYSSPGQGQPQHF,TGTGCCAGCAGTTACTCATCGCCGGGACAGGGTCAGCCCCAGCATTTT
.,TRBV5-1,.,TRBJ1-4,CASKGGSEKLFF,TGCGCCAGCAAGGGGGGGAGTGAAAAACTGTTTTTT
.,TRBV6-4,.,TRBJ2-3,CASRIQGTPTDTQYF,TGTGCCAGCAGGATACAGGGGACTCCTACAGATACGCAGTATTTT
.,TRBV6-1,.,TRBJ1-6,CASSEVVAESALHF,TGTGCCAGCAGTGAAGTTGTTGCGGAATCAGCCCTCCACTTT
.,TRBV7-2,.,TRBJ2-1,CASSPGGYWSNEQFF,TGTGCCAGCAGCCCAGGAGGGTATTGGAGCAATGAGCAGTTCTTC
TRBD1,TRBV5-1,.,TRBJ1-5,CASSPTGQSNQPQHF,TGCGCCAGCAGCCCGACGGGACAGAGCAATCAGCCCCAGCATTTT